The subject of this entry is one T cell receptor beta chain. Profiled with immunoSEQ multiplex PCR; TCRdb holds only in-frame clones, not every one. Among 68,000 or so clones listed, roughly 89% were seen once. The record originates from a study of T cell changes during pregnancy in multiple sclerosis. The junction had 5 bases not matched to a gene; V was cut back by 4 bases and J by 10 bases. The CDR3 covers 14 residues. From germline, CDR1 is SGHAT and CDR2 FQDESV (reference sequence). The source of this sequence is a female donor with multiple sclerosis, enrolled in a pregnancy study. The rearrangement links TRBV11-1 to TRBJ1-6; 9 nucleotides align to TRBD1. The sequencing here drew on peripheral blood, taken in the second trimester of pregnancy. The CDR3 region has the DNA TGTGCCAGCAGCTCGCGGACAGGGGACTCACCCCTCCACTTT. This sequence encodes CASSSRTGDSPLHF. Full variable domain (outside the CDR3, taken from reference TRBV11-1 and TRBJ1-6): EAEVAQSPRYKITEKSQAVAFWCDPISGHATLYWYRQILGQGPELLVQFQDESVVDDSQLPKDRFSAERLKGVDSTLKIQPAELGDSAMYLCASSSRTGDSPLHFGNGTRLTVT.